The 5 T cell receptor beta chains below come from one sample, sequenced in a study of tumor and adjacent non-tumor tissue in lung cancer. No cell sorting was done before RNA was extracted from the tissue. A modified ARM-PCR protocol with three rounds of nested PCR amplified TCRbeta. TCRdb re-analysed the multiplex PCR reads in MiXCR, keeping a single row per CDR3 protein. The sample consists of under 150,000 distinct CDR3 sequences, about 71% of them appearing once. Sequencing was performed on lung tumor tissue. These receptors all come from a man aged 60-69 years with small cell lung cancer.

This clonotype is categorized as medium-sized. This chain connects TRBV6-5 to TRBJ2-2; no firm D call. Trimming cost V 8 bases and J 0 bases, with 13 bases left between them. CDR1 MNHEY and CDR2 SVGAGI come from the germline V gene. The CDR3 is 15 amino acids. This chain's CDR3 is CASRGVGPNTGELFF. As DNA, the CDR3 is TGTGCCAGCCGCGGCGTGGGTCCGAACACCGGGGAGCTGTTTTTT.

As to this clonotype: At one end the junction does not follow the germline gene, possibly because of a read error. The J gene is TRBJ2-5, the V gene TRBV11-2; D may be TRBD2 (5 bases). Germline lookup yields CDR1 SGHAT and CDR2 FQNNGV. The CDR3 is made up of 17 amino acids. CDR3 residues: CASSRRGGEGYQETQYF. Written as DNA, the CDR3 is TGTGCCAGCAGCCGCCGAGGAGGCGAGGGCTACCAAGAGACCCAATACTTC.

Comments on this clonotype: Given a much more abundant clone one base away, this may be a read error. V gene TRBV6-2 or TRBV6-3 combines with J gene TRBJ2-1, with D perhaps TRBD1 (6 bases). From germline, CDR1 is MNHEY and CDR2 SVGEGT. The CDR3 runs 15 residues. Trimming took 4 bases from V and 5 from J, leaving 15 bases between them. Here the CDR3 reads CASSLGDKGNNEQFF. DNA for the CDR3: TGTGCCAGCAGTTTAGGGGACAAGGGTAACAATGAGCAGTTCTTC.

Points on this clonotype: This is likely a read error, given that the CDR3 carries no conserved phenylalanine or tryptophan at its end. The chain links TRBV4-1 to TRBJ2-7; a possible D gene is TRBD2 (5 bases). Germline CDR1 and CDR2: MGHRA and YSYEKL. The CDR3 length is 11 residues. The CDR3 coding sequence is TGCGCCAGTAGCCAAGGACTCGAGCAGTACATC. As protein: CASSQGLEQYI.

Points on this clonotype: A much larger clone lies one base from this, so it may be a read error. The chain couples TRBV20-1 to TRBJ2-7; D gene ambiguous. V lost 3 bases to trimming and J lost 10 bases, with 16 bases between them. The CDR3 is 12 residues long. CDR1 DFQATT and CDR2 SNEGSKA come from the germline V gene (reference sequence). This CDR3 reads CSASPQAEDQYF. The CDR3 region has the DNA TGCAGTGCTAGCCCGCAGGCCGAGGACCAGTACTTC.